Here is one T cell receptor (beta chain) with its context. Random hexamers were used to reverse transcribe an amount of roughly 0.5 to 1 ug RNA. The CDR3 of TCR beta was amplified by immunoSEQ multiplex PCR across 54 Vbeta and 13 Jbeta. Each CDR3 protein is one row after TCRdb ran MiXCR on the immunoSEQ multiplex PCR reads. The sample holds some 150,000 distinct CDR3 sequences, 94% seen once. CD8+ and CD4+ T cells from blood underwent TCR beta sequencing. Controls matched for age and sex were healthy donors. These data originate in a study of CD8 T cells in Susac syndrome. V was pared by 4 bases and J by 2 bases, with 9 bases between. CDR1 DFQATT and CDR2 SNEGSKA come from the germline V gene (reference sequence). This CDR3 comprises 12 residues.

The chain couples TRBV20-1 to TRBJ2-7; D unresolved. What was sequenced was CD8+ T cells from PBMCs. This sequence was found in a human donor in good health. The CDR3: CSATDLTYEQYF. DNA for the CDR3: TGCAGTGCTACCGACCTGACCTACGAGCAGTACTTC.